Listed below are T cell receptor beta chains from one sample, sequenced in a study of CD4+ T cells in melanoma. The assay was immunoSEQ multiplex PCR, and TCRdb's table has in-frame clones only and misses some. In the table there are fewer than 150,000 clones, 80% to 95% of which are singletons. Receptor source: a human donor with melanoma. Each CDR3 is given with its conserved first and last residue. D genes are given only for firm matches. Size is omitted from some rows. Given values are once, few, many or a class for expanded clones.

D	size	V	J	DNA	CDR3
-	-	TRBV29-1	TRBJ1-1	TGCAGCGTTGGAGGGGTGAACACTGAAGCTTTCTTT	CSVGGVNTEAFF
-	-	TRBV6-1	TRBJ1-2	TGTGCCAGCAGTGAAGCGCAACTCCCCCCGTATGGCTACACCTTC	CASSEAQLPPYGYTF
-	-	TRBV9	TRBJ1-6	TGTGCCAGCACGGCCAGTAATTCACCCCTCCACTTT	CASTASNSPLHF
TRBD2	-	TRBV7-6	TRBJ2-7	TGTGCCAGCAGTCGGACTAGCGGGGTTTCCTACGAGCAGTACTTC	CASSRTSGVSYEQYF
-	-	TRBV4-1	TRBJ1-3	TGCGCCAGCAGTCCCCTAGCCGGGATCGGGAACACCATATATTTT	CASSPLAGIGNTIYF
TRBD2	-	TRBV7-2	TRBJ2-1	TGTGCCAGCAGCTTAGCGGGGGGGTCTGGAAATGAGCAGTTCTTC	CASSLAGGSGNEQFF
-	-	TRBV7-9	TRBJ1-1	TGTGCCAGCAACCTTAATGGGGGCGCGTCCGCTGAAGCTTTCTTT	CASNLNGGASAEAFF
-	-	TRBV5-1	TRBJ2-3	TGCGCCAGCAGCTTGGACCCGGGGCCCACAGATACGCAGTATTTT	CASSLDPGPTDTQYF
-	-	TRBV2	TRBJ1-5	TGTGCCAGCAACGGGGCGACCGGAGTCCAGCCCCAGCATTTT	CASNGATGVQPQHF
-	-	TRBV18	TRBJ2-5	TGTGCCAGCTCTTCCGGGGTTCAAGAGACCCAGTACTTC	CASSSGVQETQYF
-	-	TRBV30	TRBJ2-7	TGTGCCTGGAGTCTGGGACGCAACTCCTACGAGCAGTACTTC	CAWSLGRNSYEQYF
TRBD1	-	TRBV5-1	TRBJ1-2	TGCGCCAGCAGCACTGCAGGGGGCATGTATGGCTACACCTTC	CASSTAGGMYGYTF
-	-	TRBV25-1	TRBJ2-3	TGTGCCAGCAGAGCAACAGGGCTTTCTCATACGCAGTATTTT	CASRATGLSHTQYF
-	-	TRBV19	TRBJ1-1	TGTGCCAGTAGTATGAGTCCCCAACAGGGTCGGACAAGCTTTTTCTTT	CASSMSPQQGRTSFFF
-	-	TRBV5-1	TRBJ1-4	TGCGCCAGCAGCTCAATGGATGAAAAACTGTTTTTT	CASSSMDEKLFF
-	once	TRBV2	TRBJ2-3	TGTGCCAGCAGGTTAAGGGGGATCACAGATACGCAGTATTTT	CASRLRGITDTQYF
-	-	TRBV29-1	TRBJ1-2	TGCAGCGTTGAAGACTATGGCTACACCTTC	CSVEDYGYTF
-	-	TRBV7-2	TRBJ2-7	TGTGCCAGCAGCTTAGCTAGCAATAGCTGGTACGAGCAGTACTTC	CASSLASNSWYEQYF
-	-	TRBV6-1	TRBJ2-7	TGTGCCAGCAGTGAAGTGCCCCGGAGGGAGCAGTACTTC	CASSEVPRREQYF
TRBD2	few	TRBV6-6	TRBJ2-3	TGTGCCAGCAGTTACGGGCGGGGGAGCACAGATACGCAGTATTTT	CASSYGRGSTDTQYF
TRBD1	-	TRBV30	TRBJ1-4	TGTGCCTGGAGTGGACAGGGGGCAGCGGAAACTAATGAAAAACTGTTTTTT	CAWSGQGAAETNEKLFF
-	-	TRBV15	TRBJ1-5	TGTGCCACCAGCAGAGATCAGGGGAGGTTGCAGCCCCAGCATTTT	CATSRDQGRLQPQHF
-	few	TRBV7-9	TRBJ1-1	TGTGCCAGCAGCGAACAGCAAGCTTTCTTT	CASSEQQAFF
TRBD2	-	TRBV11-2	TRBJ2-1	TGTGCCAGCAGCTTAGATCTCATGACTAGCGGGTTCTTC	CASSLDLMTSGFF
-	-	TRBV21-1	TRBJ2-1	TGTGCCAGCAGCAGTGGACTAGCGGGGACTAATGAGCAGTTCTTC	CASSSGLAGTNEQFF
-	-	TRBV9	TRBJ2-5	TGTGCCAGCAGCGTCGACCCTGAGACCCAGTACTTC	CASSVDPETQYF
-	-	TRBV6-1	TRBJ1-4	TGTGCCAGCAGTCCCCGGGACTGGAATGAAAAACTGTTTTTT	CASSPRDWNEKLFF
-	once	TRBV6-1	TRBJ1-3	TGTGCCAGCAGTGAAGGTCCGCGCAACACCATATATTTT	CASSEGPRNTIYF
-	once	TRBV5-1	TRBJ2-5	TGCGCCAGTGCTTCTGGGGGTCCTCCAGAGACCCAGTACTTC	CASASGGPPETQYF
-	-	TRBV30	TRBJ1-2	TGTGCCTGGAGCCGCCCGGTCGGGGGCTACACCTTC	CAWSRPVGGYTF
TRBD1	-	TRBV5-1	TRBJ1-1	TGCGCCAGCAGCTTAAGGCAGGGGGCGATGGGCACTGAAGCTTTCTTT	CASSLRQGAMGTEAFF
-	-	TRBV5-1	TRBJ1-1	TGCGCCAGCAGCTTCGACGAGTTCAACACTGAAGCTTTCTTT	CASSFDEFNTEAFF
TRBD1	-	TRBV5-4	TRBJ2-3	TGTGCCAGCAGTTTAGCCGGGACAGGGGCAGATACGCAGTATTTT	CASSLAGTGADTQYF
TRBD2	-	TRBV10-1	TRBJ2-5	TGCGCCAGCAGTGAGACCCCGCCGGGCGGGGGGAAACGAGAGACCCAGTACTTC	CASSETPPGGGKRETQYF
-	-	TRBV18	TRBJ2-3	TGTGCCAGCTCACCAGACACAGATACGCAGTATTTT	CASSPDTDTQYF
-	-	TRBV2	TRBJ1-5	TGTGCCAGCAGGCGGACAGACAATCAGCCCCAGCATTTT	CASRRTDNQPQHF
TRBD2	-	TRBV10-3	TRBJ2-5	TGTGCCATCGGGCTAGCGGGGGGCCGTGGTGAGACCCAGTACTTC	CAIGLAGGRGETQYF
-	-	TRBV30	TRBJ2-7	TGTGCCTGGAGTGTCTCGTTCGGGCCCTCCTACGAGCAGTACTTC	CAWSVSFGPSYEQYF
-	-	TRBV9	TRBJ1-1	TGTGCCAGCAGCCTTCTCCCCAGGGCGGTGAACACTGAAGCTTTCTTT	CASSLLPRAVNTEAFF
-	-	TRBV5-1	TRBJ2-2	TGCGCCAGCAGCTTGGCACTGGAGGCCGGGGAGCTGTTTTTT	CASSLALEAGELFF
TRBD2	-	TRBV2	TRBJ2-5	TGTGCCAGCACCCAGGAGGCCGTAGCGGGGGGGGATCAAGAGACCCAGTACTTC	CASTQEAVAGGDQETQYF
-	-	TRBV5-6	TRBJ1-2	TGTGCCAGCAGCCCACGCAGGGCCAGAGCGGATGGCTACACCTTC	CASSPRRARADGYTF
-	-	TRBV27	TRBJ1-2	TGTGCCAGCAGTTCGACAGCCGGCCGGGGCTACACCTTC	CASSSTAGRGYTF
TRBD1	once	TRBV7-9	TRBJ2-1	TGTGCCAGCAGCCCGACAGGGATCGTTGGCAATGAGCAGTTCTTC	CASSPTGIVGNEQFF